The rows below give T cell receptor beta chains drawn from one sample of a study of cytomegalovirus exposure and HLA in healthy donors. Profiled with immunoSEQ multiplex PCR; TCRdb holds only in-frame clones, not every one. The table includes 110,000 to 150,000 clones, 80% to 85% detected once. Sequencing input: PBMCs. These receptors all come from a male donor in good health and CMV-seronegative. Each CDR3 is given with its conserved first and last residue. The order of the fields is CDR3 protein, CDR3 DNA, J gene, D gene, V gene, clone size. D genes are given only for firm matches. Clone size is not always given. Where it is, it says once, few, many or a class for expanded clones.

CDR3: CASGLANTGELFF
DNA: TGTGCCTCCGGACTTGCGAACACCGGGGAGCTGTTTTTT
J: TRBJ2-2
D: -
V: TRBV11-2
size: -

CDR3: CASSGEELSYNEQFF
DNA: TGTGCCAGCAGCGGGGAAGAGTTGAGTTACAATGAGCAGTTCTTC
J: TRBJ2-1
D: -
V: TRBV27
size: -

CDR3: CASGSPGGLGEKLFF
DNA: TGTGCCAGCGGTTCCCCGGGGGGCTTAGGGGAAAAACTGTTTTTT
J: TRBJ1-4
D: -
V: TRBV27
size: -

CDR3: CASSLGSGGSPLHF
DNA: TGTGCCAGCAGTTTGGGGAGCGGGGGATCACCCCTCCACTTT
J: TRBJ1-6
D: -
V: TRBV27
size: few

CDR3: CASIQRQSNTEAFF
DNA: TGTGCCAGCATCCAGAGACAGTCTAACACTGAAGCTTTCTTT
J: TRBJ1-1
D: -
V: TRBV2
size: -

CDR3: CASSLAGGGPDTQYF
DNA: TGTGCCAGCAGCTTGGCGGGAGGGGGGCCAGATACGCAGTATTTT
J: TRBJ2-3
D: TRBD2
V: TRBV5-8
size: -

CDR3: CASSLARRTSSEQYF
DNA: TGTGCCAGCAGTTTAGCCAGGCGTACGTCCTCCGAGCAGTACTTC
J: TRBJ2-7
D: -
V: TRBV28
size: -

CDR3: CASSVVETGNTIYF
DNA: TGTGCCAGCAGCGTAGTGGAGACTGGAAACACCATATATTTT
J: TRBJ1-3
D: -
V: TRBV9
size: -

CDR3: CASSRLAGVKDTQYF
DNA: TGTGCCAGCTCACGACTAGCGGGAGTGAAAGATACGCAGTATTTT
J: TRBJ2-3
D: TRBD2
V: TRBV18
size: -

CDR3: CASSYGGNQPQHF
DNA: TGTGCCAGCAGTTACGGGGGGAATCAGCCCCAGCATTTT
J: TRBJ1-5
D: -
V: TRBV6-5
size: -

CDR3: CASSAILAGTYNEQFF
DNA: TGTGCCAGCAGCGCCATACTAGCGGGGACTTACAATGAGCAGTTCTTC
J: TRBJ2-1
D: TRBD2
V: TRBV9
size: -

CDR3: CASSQDASGRQQYF
DNA: TGCGCCAGCAGCCAAGATGCTAGCGGGAGGCAGCAGTACTTC
J: TRBJ2-7
D: TRBD2
V: TRBV4-3
size: -

CDR3: CASSYAIARTGIEQFF
DNA: TGTGCCAGCAGTTATGCTATAGCGCGGACAGGGATCGAGCAGTTCTTC
J: TRBJ2-1
D: TRBD1
V: TRBV27
size: few

CDR3: CASTDGQGRYQPQHF
DNA: TGTGCCAGTACCGACGGACAGGGAAGATATCAGCCCCAGCATTTT
J: TRBJ1-5
D: TRBD1
V: TRBV19
size: once

CDR3: CASSDPGAGGPEGETQYF
DNA: TGTGCCAGCAGCGACCCCGGAGCGGGGGGACCGGAGGGGGAGACCCAGTACTTC
J: TRBJ2-5
D: TRBD2
V: TRBV9
size: -

CDR3: CSGGGLALNNEQFF
DNA: TGCAGCGGGGGGGGACTTGCTCTTAACAATGAGCAGTTCTTC
J: TRBJ2-1
D: TRBD2
V: TRBV29-1
size: -

CDR3: CASSYSTGDPYEQYF
DNA: TGTGCCAGCAGTTACTCGACGGGGGACCCCTACGAGCAGTACTTC
J: TRBJ2-7
D: -
V: TRBV6-5
size: -

CDR3: CASSMGGNYEQYF
DNA: TGTGCCAGTAGTATGGGAGGGAACTACGAGCAGTACTTC
J: TRBJ2-7
D: TRBD2
V: TRBV19
size: -

CDR3: CASSPGPLLFEQYF
DNA: TGTGCCAGCTCACCTGGGCCCCTACTGTTCGAGCAGTACTTC
J: TRBJ2-7
D: -
V: TRBV18
size: -

CDR3: CASSLGGGNTEAFF
DNA: TGTGCCAGCAGCTTAGGGGGGGGTAACACTGAAGCTTTCTTT
J: TRBJ1-1
D: -
V: TRBV7-6
size: -

CDR3: CASSFSSGVNTGELFF
DNA: TGTGCCAGCAGCTTCTCTAGCGGGGTTAACACCGGGGAGCTGTTTTTT
J: TRBJ2-2
D: TRBD2
V: TRBV5-6
size: -

CDR3: CASSPVPQGWDGYTF
DNA: TGCGCCAGCAGCCCTGTCCCTCAGGGATGGGATGGCTACACCTTC
J: TRBJ1-2
D: -
V: TRBV5-1
size: -

CDR3: CASSLYGGSYNSPLHF
DNA: TGTGCCAGCAGTTTATACGGGGGCTCCTATAATTCACCCCTCCACTTT
J: TRBJ1-6
D: -
V: TRBV27
size: -

CDR3: CASSVTSPDEQFF
DNA: TGTGCCAGCAGCGTGACTAGTCCCGATGAGCAGTTCTTC
J: TRBJ2-1
D: -
V: TRBV9
size: -

CDR3: CSVEGSHNSYEQYF
DNA: TGCAGCGTTGAAGGATCACACAACTCCTACGAGCAGTACTTC
J: TRBJ2-7
D: -
V: TRBV29-1
size: once

CDR3: CASSPTLTGIEQYF
DNA: TGTGCCAGCAGTCCCACCCTGACAGGGATCGAGCAGTACTTC
J: TRBJ2-7
D: TRBD1
V: TRBV6-5
size: -

CDR3: CASKVSGRGPDTQYF
DNA: TGTGCCAGTAAGGTCAGCGGGAGAGGGCCAGATACGCAGTATTTT
J: TRBJ2-3
D: TRBD2
V: TRBV19
size: -

CDR3: CASGVNRGPYEQYF
DNA: TGCGCCAGCGGCGTCAACAGGGGTCCCTACGAGCAGTACTTC
J: TRBJ2-7
D: TRBD1
V: TRBV23-1
size: few

CDR3: CASSLTWTTSGRDYEQYF
DNA: TGTGCCAGCAGCCTTACCTGGACTACTAGCGGGAGAGACTACGAGCAGTACTTC
J: TRBJ2-7
D: TRBD2
V: TRBV9
size: -

CDR3: CASSSQEGSRTEAFF
DNA: TGTGCCAGCAGTTCCCAGGAGGGTAGCAGGACTGAAGCTTTCTTT
J: TRBJ1-1
D: -
V: TRBV6-6
size: -

CDR3: CASRYRGENTEAFF
DNA: TGTGCCAGCAGGTACAGGGGGGAGAACACTGAAGCTTTCTTT
J: TRBJ1-1
D: TRBD1
V: TRBV2
size: -

CDR3: CSSSSTLAGGHYEQYF
DNA: TGTTCCAGCAGTTCGACGCTAGCGGGAGGGCACTACGAGCAGTACTTC
J: TRBJ2-7
D: TRBD2
V: TRBV7-9
size: -

CDR3: CASTPLASYNEQFF
DNA: TGTGCCAGCACCCCGCTAGCGTCCTACAATGAGCAGTTCTTC
J: TRBJ2-1
D: -
V: TRBV6-6
size: -

CDR3: CASSVGGQGAPDGYTF
DNA: TGTGCCAGCAGCGTGGGGGGACAGGGGGCGCCGGATGGCTACACCTTC
J: TRBJ1-2
D: TRBD1
V: TRBV9
size: -